This TCR beta chain emerged from a study of T-cell reconstitution after alpha-beta-depleted transplantation in children (dated by TCRdb to about 2016). At the level of the whole study: Using TCR repertoire profiling, the study followed T-cell immune reconstitution in a quantitative way in children after TCRalphabeta/CD19-depleted allogeneic hematopoietic cell transplantation.

Library generation was performed with PCR. These reads were obtained on an Illumina HiSeq 2500. TCR libraries were prepared with molecular barcoding, using unique molecular identifiers to normalize TCRbeta repertoire quantification. The raw public reads went through TCRdb reprocessing: fastp at Q25, MiXCR clone calling, in-frame beta chains kept. Identical CDR3 proteins give one entry, which carries the most common genes and DNA. The sample includes more than 450,000 distinct CDR3 sequences, with around 18% observed a single time. Over 3% of the sample belongs to the ten largest clones. On this clonotype: The antigen it recognizes is unknown. The record has no base qualities; no much larger clone is one base away.

V is trimmed back by 4 bases and J by 5 bases, and the junction contains 14 bases that no gene match accounts for. From its cysteine to its phenylalanine, the CDR3 spans 16 amino acids. The only DNA kept is the CDR3, 48 bases in frame from the first base. Based on the germline V gene (reference sequence), the CDR1 and CDR2 sequences are DFQATT and SNEGSKA. The clonotype originates from a human donor who donated a stem cell graft to a child with acute lymphoblastic leukemia. This sample comprised PBMCs from the stem cell graft donor, obtained from the stem cell graft. The chain is encoded by TRBV20-1 joined to TRBJ1-2, and 9 junctional nucleotides match TRBD1. The CDR3 sequence is CSAISARLGTGYGYTF. The nucleotide sequence reads as follows: TGCAGTGCTATTTCGGCGCGACTTGGGACAGGGTATGGCTACACCTTC.